The present entry profiles one T cell receptor (beta chain) with its context. Its antigen is undetermined. These data originate in a study of graft-versus-host responses after intestinal transplantation. Points from the study as a whole: There were GvH clones found in recipient marrow, and some of them appeared first in ileum or blood. Early post-transplant HvG declines showed an association with peak circulating GvH clone levels.

CDR3 length: 12 residues. Germline values: CDR1 SQVTM, CDR2 ANQGSEA. V lost 3 bases to trimming and J lost 8 bases, with 11 bases between them. Clones were sequenced by immunoSEQ multiplex PCR, and TCRdb holds only the in-frame ones, with some missing. The sample has several thousand clones, 95% to 98% seen once. The clonotype originates from a human patient who received an intestinal transplant, so some T cells may come from the graft donor. V usage is TRBV29-1 and J usage is TRBJ2-1; perhaps TRBD2 as D (5 bases). This specimen consisted of PBMCs, obtained 23 days after intestinal transplant. CDR3 amino acids: CSVEGLRDEQFF. The CDR3 DNA is TGCAGCGTTGAGGGTCTGAGGGATGAGCAGTTCTTC.